This T cell receptor beta chain was identified during a study of T cell repertoires in cytomegalovirus infection. For the study at large: In the study, CMV epitopes included recently identified HLA-C-restricted and well-studied HLA-B-restricted ones.

Trimming cost V 1 base and J 6 bases, with 12 bases left between them. The CDR3 loop spans 14 amino acids. Germline-derived CDR1 and CDR2 are SEHNR and FQNEAQ (reference sequence). From the reads, TCRdb called clonotypes with MiXCR, one entry per CDR3 protein. In the table there are 750,000 to 950,000 distinct CDR3 sequences, 25% to 30% of which are singletons. A note on this clonotype: Its antigen remains unidentified.

The clonotype originates from a human donor in good health (CMV status not recorded). Some clones in this sample may be carry-over from other donors' samples. Sequences were derived from cultured CD8+ T cells from PBMCs, sampled from culture after CMV antigen stimulation. V is TRBV7-9 and J is TRBJ1-2; D might be TRBD1 (5 bases). CDR3 coding DNA: TGTGCCAGCAGCTTAGTTCGGGGGAGTGATGGCTACACCTTC. Translation gives CASSLVRGSDGYTF.